Following are 2 T cell receptor beta chains from one sample sequenced in a study of regulatory T cells in long-lasting Graves disease (dated by TCRdb to about 2021). The sample's time point, from its label and the paper: newly diagnosed GD, antithyroid drugs for less than 3 months. For both TCR sequencing and RNA sequencing, RNA was extracted from PBMCs in TRIzol. Library preparation was by multiplex PCR. The sample was run on an Illumina HiSeq 4000. TCR beta libraries were built with iRepertoire HTBI primers and Arm-PCR amplification of CDR3 regions. TCRdb ran its own pipeline on the public reads, namely fastp trimming at Q25 and MiXCR clone calling, and kept in-frame beta chains. Each CDR3 protein gets just one entry, which takes the most common genes and DNA from the rows behind it. The sample records about 540,000 distinct CDR3 sequences, roughly 13% of which are singletons. Roughly a tenth of the sample rests with the top ten.

These records were also assigned to another study, of T cells in Graves' hyperthyroidism and ophthalmopathy.

This specimen was peripheral blood mononuclear cells (PBMCs), taken at new diagnosis, from a patient treated with antithyroid drugs. Receptors originate from a man aged 25 to 45 with Graves disease. Donor details come from another sample of the same person, matched by shared clones.

The sample holds many counts of this clonotype. The chain carries TRBV27 and TRBJ2-1; TRBD1 aligns across 9 bases. The V and J ends lost 5 bases and 3 bases, in that order; junction bases with no gene match: 5. CDR3 size: 15 residues. CDR1 MNHEY and CDR2 SMNVEV come from the germline V gene (reference sequence). Here the CDR3 reads CASSPGQGHYNEQFF. The DNA of the CDR3 is TGTGCCAGCAGTCCGGGACAGGGACACTACAATGAGCAGTTCTTC.

This clonotype was detected many times. The chain uses TRBV19 and TRBJ1-4; tentatively, D is TRBD1 (6 bases). CDR1 LNHDA and CDR2 SQIVND come from the germline V gene (reference sequence). CDR3 size: 13 residues. V was shortened by 5 bases and J by 10 bases, with 14 bases between the two germline ends. CDR3 in amino acids: CASSAGTTGKLFF. As DNA, the CDR3 is TGTGCCAGTAGTGCTGGGACAACGGGAAAACTGTTTTTT.